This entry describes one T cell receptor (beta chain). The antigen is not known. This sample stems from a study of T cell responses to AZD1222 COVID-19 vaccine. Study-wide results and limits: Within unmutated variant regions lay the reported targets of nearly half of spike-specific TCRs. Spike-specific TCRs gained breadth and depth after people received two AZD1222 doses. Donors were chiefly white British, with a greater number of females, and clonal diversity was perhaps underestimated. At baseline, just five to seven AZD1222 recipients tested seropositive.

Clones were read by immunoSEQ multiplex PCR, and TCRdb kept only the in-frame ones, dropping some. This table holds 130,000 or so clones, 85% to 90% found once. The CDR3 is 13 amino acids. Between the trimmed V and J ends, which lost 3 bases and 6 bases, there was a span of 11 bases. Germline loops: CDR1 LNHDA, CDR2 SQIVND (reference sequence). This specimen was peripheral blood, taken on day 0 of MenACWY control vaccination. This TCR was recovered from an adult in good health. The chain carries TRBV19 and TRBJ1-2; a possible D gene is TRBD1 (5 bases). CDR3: CASSMRKGNGYTF. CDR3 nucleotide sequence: TGTGCCAGTAGTATGAGGAAGGGGAATGGCTACACCTTC.